This T cell receptor beta chain stems from a study of cytomegalovirus exposure and HLA in healthy donors. Study observations and caveats: Overall, some 160 TCR beta chains were annotated as cytomegalovirus-associated. For most TCR beta V segments, an earlier analysis put the productive rate at about 87% or about 30% of the time. Association of a missense DCLRE1C variant with TCR beta V- and J-gene trimming was reported in a later analysis.

V was cut by 1 base and J by 5 bases, with 13 bases left in between. Germline V lookup: CDR1 SGHVS, CDR2 FQNEAQ. CDR3 length: 15 amino acids. With 60 Vbeta and 13 Jbeta primers, the PCR was carried out. The assay was immunoSEQ multiplex PCR, and TCRdb's table has in-frame clones only and misses some. This sample has under 150,000 clones, with about three fifths found just once. Comment on this clone: Its specificity is unknown.

This sequence joins TRBV7-8 and TRBJ2-3; D is perhaps TRBD2 (7 bases). This clonotype was obtained from a man aged 40-55 years in good health and CMV-seropositive. Sequences were obtained from PBMCs. CDR3 DNA sequence: TGTGCCAGCAGCTTAGAGGGGGGGAATGGAGATACGCAGTATTTT. This gives the protein CASSLEGGNGDTQYF.